This entry features one T cell receptor beta chain sequence. Its specificity is not known. The data were obtained in a study of beta chain features in type 1 diabetes. cDNA synthesis used the whole RNA isolate, giving expressed TCRB sequences. Generated by immunoSEQ multiplex PCR, the TCRdb table keeps only in-frame clones and is missing some. The table has 150,000 or so clones, 7% to 10% seen once. Overall study results and limits: Type 1 diabetes patients had fewer VDJ junction insertions and more deletions. Relative to healthy donors, patients appeared to have naive, central memory and Treg TCRB repertoires that were more similar. For Type 1 diabetes patients, all four CD4+ subsets carried TCRB CDR3s that were moderately but significantly shorter.

Germline V gene lookup returns CDR1 SNHLY and CDR2 FYNNEI. Trimming removed 5 bases from V and 8 bases from J, with 15 bases in between. This CDR3 comprises 14 residues. Using CD45RO/CCR7/CD25/CD127/CD95/CD27, CD4+ naive, central memory, regulatory and stem cell-like memory cells were sorted. Material for sequencing was central memory CD4+ T cells from blood. The TCR originated in a woman between 18 and 29 years old in good health. The V gene is TRBV2, the J gene TRBJ1-4, with D perhaps matching TRBD1 (6 bases). The CDR3 sequence: CASSLQGLREKLFF. DNA of the CDR3: TGTGCCAGCAGTCTACAGGGCCTACGGGAAAAACTGTTTTTT. Together with reference TRBV2 and TRBJ1-4, the CDR3 gives the full variable domain: EPEVTQTPSHQVTQMGQEVILRCVPISNHLYFYWYRQILGQKVEFLVSFYNNEISEKSEIFDDQFSVERPDGSNFTLKIRSTKLEDSAMYFCASSLQGLREKLFFGSGTQLSVL.